Listed here are 2 T cell receptor beta chains from one sample, sequenced in a study of blood T cell repertoires in COVID-19. Using immunoSEQ multiplex PCR, the repertoire was profiled, and TCRdb retains in-frame clones only, with some absent. The sample has over 100,000 clones, 80% to 95% seen once. The sample taken for sequencing was peripheral blood. The receptors derive from a woman aged 45-59 years with COVID-19, enrolled during active disease.

V usage is TRBV27 and J usage is TRBJ2-1; 9 nucleotides match TRBD2. The germline V gene has CDR1 MNHEY and CDR2 SMNVEV (reference sequence). The J segment lost 8 bases and the V segment lost 2 bases, leaving 7 bases of the junction unmatched. The CDR3 has 15 amino acids. The CDR3 nucleotides are TGTGCCAGCAGTTTAGCGGGGGGGTGGGTTGATGAGCAGTTCTTC. As protein: CASSLAGGWVDEQFF.

The V call is TRBV4-1, the J call TRBJ2-5; 8 bases map to TRBD1. Trimming at V came to 2 bases and at J to 1 base, leaving 6 bases not matched to a gene. Germline V gene lookup returns CDR1 MGHRA and CDR2 YSYEKL. The CDR3 runs 16 residues. CDR3 sequence reads: CASSQHPGTGQETQYF. As DNA, the CDR3 is TGCGCCAGCAGCCAACATCCCGGGACAGGCCAAGAGACCCAGTACTTC.